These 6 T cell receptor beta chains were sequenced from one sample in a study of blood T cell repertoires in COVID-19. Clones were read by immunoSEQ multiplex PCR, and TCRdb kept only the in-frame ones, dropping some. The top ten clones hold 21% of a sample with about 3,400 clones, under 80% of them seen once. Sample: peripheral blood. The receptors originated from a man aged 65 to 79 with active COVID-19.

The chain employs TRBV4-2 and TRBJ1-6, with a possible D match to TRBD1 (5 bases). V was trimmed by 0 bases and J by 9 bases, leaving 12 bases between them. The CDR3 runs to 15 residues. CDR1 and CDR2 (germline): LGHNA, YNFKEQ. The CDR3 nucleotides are TGTGCCAGCAGCCAAGAGGGGCAGGTGGGTTCACCCCTCCACTTT. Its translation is CASSQEGQVGSPLHF.

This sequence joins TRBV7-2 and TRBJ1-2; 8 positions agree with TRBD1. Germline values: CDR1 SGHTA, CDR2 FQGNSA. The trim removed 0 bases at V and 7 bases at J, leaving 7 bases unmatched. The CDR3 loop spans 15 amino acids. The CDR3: CASSLAPGGSGGYTF. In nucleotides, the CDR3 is TGTGCCAGCAGCTTAGCCCCAGGGGGCTCAGGTGGCTACACCTTC.

CDR3 region: CASSLAGGGTEAFF. The CDR3 region has the DNA TGCGCCAGCAGCTTGGCCGGAGGAGGCACTGAAGCTTTCTTT. The V call is TRBV5-1, the J call TRBJ1-1; D call uncertain. Per germline, CDR1 SGHRS and CDR2 YFSETQ. This CDR3 is built from 14 residues. V dropped 0 bases and J dropped 4 bases, with 10 bases sitting between them. Looking up the rest from reference TRBV5-1 and TRBJ1-1 gives the full variable domain: KAGVTQTPRYLIKTRGQQVTLSCSPISGHRSVSWYQQTPGQGLQFLFEYFSETQRNKGNFPGRFSGRQFSNSRSEMNVSTLELGDSALYLCASSLAGGGTEAFFGQGTRLTVV.

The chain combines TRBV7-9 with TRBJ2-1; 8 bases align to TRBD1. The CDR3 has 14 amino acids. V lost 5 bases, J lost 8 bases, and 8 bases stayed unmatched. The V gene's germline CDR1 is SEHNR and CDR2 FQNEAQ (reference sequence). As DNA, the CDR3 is TGTGCCAGCAGCCCCCGGACAGGGTGGGATGAGCAGTTCTTC. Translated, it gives CASSPRTGWDEQFF.

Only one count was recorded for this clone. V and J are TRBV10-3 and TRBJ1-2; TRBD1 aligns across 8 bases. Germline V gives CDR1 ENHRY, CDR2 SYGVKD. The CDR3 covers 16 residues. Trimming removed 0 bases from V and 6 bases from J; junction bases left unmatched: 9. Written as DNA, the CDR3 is TGTGCCATCAGTGAGTCGGGGGACAGGCAGGACGATGGCTACACCTTC. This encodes CAISESGDRQDDGYTF.

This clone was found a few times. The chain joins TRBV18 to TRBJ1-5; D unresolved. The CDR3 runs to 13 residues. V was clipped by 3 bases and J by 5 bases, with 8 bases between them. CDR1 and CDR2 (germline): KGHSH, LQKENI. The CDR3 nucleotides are TGTGCCAGCTCACCCCGGGAGGATCAGCCCCAGCATTTT. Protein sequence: CASSPREDQPQHF.